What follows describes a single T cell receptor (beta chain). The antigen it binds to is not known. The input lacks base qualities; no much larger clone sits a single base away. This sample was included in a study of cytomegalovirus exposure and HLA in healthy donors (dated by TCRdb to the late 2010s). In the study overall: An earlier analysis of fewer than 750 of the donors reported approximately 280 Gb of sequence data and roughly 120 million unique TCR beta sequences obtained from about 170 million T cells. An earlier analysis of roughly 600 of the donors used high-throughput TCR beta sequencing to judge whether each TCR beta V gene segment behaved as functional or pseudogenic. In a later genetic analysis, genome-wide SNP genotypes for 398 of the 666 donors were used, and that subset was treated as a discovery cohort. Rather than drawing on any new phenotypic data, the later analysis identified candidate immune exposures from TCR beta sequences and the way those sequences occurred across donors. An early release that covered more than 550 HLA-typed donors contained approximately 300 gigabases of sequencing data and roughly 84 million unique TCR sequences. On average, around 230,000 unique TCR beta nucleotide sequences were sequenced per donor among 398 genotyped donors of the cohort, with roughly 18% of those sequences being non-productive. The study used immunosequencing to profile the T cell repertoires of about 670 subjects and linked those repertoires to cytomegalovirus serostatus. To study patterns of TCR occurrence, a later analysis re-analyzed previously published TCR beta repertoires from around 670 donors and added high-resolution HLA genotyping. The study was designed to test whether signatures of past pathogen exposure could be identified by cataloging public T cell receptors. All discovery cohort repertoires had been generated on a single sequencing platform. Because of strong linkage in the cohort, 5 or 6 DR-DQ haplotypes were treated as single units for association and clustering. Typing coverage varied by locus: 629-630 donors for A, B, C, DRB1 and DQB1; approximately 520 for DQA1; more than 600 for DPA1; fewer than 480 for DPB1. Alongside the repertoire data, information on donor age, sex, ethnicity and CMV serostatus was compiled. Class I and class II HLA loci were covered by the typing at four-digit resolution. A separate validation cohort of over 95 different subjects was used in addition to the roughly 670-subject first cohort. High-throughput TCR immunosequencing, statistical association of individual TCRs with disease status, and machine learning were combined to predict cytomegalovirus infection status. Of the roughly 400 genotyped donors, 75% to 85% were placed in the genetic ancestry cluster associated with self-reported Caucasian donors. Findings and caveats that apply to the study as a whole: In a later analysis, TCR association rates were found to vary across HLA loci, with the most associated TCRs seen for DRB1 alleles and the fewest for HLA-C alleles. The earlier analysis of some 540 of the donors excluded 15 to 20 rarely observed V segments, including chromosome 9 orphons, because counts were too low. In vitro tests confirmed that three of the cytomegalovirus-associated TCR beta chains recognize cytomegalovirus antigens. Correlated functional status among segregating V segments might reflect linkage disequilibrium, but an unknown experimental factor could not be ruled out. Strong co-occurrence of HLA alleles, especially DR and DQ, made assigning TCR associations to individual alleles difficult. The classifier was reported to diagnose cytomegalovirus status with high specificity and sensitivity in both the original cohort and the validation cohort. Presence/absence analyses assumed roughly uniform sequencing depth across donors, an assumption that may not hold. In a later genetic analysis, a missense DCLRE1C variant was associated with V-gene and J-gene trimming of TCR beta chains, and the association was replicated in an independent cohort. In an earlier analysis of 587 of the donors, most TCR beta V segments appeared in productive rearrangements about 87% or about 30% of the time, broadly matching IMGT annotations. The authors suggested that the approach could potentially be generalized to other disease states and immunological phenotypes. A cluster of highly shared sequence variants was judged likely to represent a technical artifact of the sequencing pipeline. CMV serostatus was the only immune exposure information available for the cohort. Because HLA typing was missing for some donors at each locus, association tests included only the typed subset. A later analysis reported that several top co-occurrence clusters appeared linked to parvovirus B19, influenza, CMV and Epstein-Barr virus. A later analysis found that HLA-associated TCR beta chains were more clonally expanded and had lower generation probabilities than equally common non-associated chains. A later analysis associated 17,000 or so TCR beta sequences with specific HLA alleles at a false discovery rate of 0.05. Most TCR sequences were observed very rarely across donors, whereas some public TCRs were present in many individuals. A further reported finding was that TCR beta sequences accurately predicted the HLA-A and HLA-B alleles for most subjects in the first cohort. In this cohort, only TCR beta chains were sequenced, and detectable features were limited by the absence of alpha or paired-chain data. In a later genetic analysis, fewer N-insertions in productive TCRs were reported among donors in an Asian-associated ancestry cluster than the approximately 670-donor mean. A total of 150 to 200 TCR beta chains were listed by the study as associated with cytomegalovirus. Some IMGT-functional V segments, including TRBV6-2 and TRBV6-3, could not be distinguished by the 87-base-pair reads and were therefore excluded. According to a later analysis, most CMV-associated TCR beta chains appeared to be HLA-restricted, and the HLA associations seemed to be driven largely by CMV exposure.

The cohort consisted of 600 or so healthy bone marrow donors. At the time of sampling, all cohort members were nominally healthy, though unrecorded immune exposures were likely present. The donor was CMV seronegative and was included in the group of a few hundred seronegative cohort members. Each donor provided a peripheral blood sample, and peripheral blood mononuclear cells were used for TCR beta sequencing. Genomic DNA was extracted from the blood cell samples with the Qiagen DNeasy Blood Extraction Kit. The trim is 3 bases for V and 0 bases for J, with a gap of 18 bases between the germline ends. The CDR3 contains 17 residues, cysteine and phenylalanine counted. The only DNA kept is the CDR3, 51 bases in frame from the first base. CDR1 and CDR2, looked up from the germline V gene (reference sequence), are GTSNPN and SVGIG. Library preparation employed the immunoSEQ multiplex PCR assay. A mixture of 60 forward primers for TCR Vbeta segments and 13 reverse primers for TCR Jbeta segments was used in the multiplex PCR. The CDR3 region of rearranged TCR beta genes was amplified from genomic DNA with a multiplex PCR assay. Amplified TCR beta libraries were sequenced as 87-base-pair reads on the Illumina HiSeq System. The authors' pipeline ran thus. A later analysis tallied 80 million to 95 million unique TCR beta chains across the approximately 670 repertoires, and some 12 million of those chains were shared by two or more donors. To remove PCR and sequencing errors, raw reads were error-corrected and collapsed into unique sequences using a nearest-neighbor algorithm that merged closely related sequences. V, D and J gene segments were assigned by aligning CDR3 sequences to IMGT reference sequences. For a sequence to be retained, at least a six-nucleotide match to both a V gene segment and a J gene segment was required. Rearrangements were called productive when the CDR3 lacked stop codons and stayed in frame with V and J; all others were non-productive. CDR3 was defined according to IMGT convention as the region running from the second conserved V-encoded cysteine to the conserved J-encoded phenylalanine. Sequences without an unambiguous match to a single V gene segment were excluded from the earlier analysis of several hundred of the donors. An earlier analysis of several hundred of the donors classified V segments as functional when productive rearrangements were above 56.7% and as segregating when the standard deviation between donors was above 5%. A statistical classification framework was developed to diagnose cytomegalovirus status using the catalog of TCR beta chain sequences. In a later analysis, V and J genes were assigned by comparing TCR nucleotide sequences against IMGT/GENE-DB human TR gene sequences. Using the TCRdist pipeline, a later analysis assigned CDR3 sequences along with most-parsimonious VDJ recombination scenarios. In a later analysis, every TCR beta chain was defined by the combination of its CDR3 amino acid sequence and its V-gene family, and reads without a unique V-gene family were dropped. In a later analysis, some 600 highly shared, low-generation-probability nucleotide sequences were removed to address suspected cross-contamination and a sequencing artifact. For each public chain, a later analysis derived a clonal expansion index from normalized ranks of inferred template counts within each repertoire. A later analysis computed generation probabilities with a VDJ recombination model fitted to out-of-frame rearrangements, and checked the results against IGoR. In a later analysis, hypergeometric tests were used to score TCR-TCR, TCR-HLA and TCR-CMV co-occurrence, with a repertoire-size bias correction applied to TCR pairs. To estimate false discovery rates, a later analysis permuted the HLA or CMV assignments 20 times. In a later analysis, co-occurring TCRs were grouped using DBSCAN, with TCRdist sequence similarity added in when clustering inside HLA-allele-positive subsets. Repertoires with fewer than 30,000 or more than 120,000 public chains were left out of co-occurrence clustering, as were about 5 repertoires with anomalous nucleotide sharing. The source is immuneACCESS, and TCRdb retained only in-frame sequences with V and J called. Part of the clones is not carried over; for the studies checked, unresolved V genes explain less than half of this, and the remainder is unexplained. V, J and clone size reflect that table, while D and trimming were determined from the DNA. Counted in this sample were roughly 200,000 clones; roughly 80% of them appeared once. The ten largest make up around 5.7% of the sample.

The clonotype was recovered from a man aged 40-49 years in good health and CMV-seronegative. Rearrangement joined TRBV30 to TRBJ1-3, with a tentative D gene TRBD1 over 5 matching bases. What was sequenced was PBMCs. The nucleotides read TGTGCCTGGAGGGTTCCCAGGGAAACAATCTCTGGAAACACCATATATTTT. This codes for CAWRVPRETISGNTIYF.